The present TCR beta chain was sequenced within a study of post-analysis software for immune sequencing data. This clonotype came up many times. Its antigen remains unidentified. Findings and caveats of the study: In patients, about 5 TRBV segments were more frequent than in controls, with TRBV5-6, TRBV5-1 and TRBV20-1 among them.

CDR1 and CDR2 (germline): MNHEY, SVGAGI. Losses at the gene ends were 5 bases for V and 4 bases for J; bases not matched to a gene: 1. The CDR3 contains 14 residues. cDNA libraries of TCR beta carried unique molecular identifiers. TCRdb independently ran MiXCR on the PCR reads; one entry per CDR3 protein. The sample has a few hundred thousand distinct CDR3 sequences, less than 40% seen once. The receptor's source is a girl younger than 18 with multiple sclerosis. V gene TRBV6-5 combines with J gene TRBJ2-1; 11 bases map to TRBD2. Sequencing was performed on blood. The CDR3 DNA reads TGTGCCAGCAGTACTAGCGGGGGTTACAATGAGCAGTTCTTC. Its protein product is CASSTSGGYNEQFF.